These 12 T cell receptor beta chains were sequenced from one sample in a study of PD-L1 blockade in urothelial cancer. Using immunoSEQ multiplex PCR, the repertoire was profiled, and TCRdb retains in-frame clones only, with some absent. The table lists around 100,000 clones, roughly 84% of them singletons. Material: PBMCs, obtained around atezolizumab (anti-PD-L1) treatment. Every receptor here comes from a man over 45 with urothelial cancer.

CDR3 sequence (DNA): TGTGCCAGCAAAGGACAGGGGGCGGGCACCGGGGAGCTGTTTTTT. Protein: CASKGQGAGTGELFF. J is TRBJ2-2 and V is TRBV9, with TRBD1 matching over 11 bases. Trimming took 6 bases from V and 4 from J; bases not matched to a gene: 5. The V gene's germline CDR1 is SGDLS and CDR2 YYNGEE. The CDR3 extends over 15 amino acids.

This clone showed up just a few times. The V call is TRBV28, the J call TRBJ1-1; D is perhaps TRBD1 (5 bases). The V end lost 6 bases, the J end lost 0 bases, and 11 bases lay between the germline ends. This CDR3 has 14 amino acids. CDR1 and CDR2 from the germline V gene are MDHEN and SYDVKM. Written as DNA, the CDR3 is TGTGCCAGCAGGGAGACAGCGATGAACACTGAAGCTTTCTTT. This sequence encodes CASRETAMNTEAFF.

The V call is TRBV2, the J call TRBJ1-4; D is unclear. The CDR3 loop spans 14 amino acids. The V end lost 7 bases, the J end lost 3 bases, and 12 bases lay between the germline ends. From germline, CDR1 is SNHLY and CDR2 FYNNEI. CDR3 in amino acids: CASKSGQANEKLFF. In DNA, the CDR3 is TGTGCCAGCAAATCCGGCCAGGCTAATGAAAAACTGTTTTTT.

This clone was seen a single time. The chain carries TRBV5-4 and TRBJ1-1; D gene uncertain. Trimming removed 5 bases at V and 0 bases at J, with 11 bases between. The CDR3 runs 14 residues. Germline CDR1 reads SGHNT; CDR2 reads YYREEE (reference sequence). The CDR3 DNA sequence: TGTGCCAGCAGTGTGGCGGGTATGAACACTGAAGCTTTCTTT. Translated: CASSVAGMNTEAFF.

The rearrangement joins TRBV15 to TRBJ2-7; TRBD2 might be the D (5 bases). The CDR3 length is 14 residues. From germline, CDR1 is LNHNV and CDR2 YYDKDF (reference sequence). V was shortened by 0 bases and J by 4 bases, with 10 bases between the two germline ends. The DNA for the CDR3 is TGTGCCACCAGCAGAGATACCGGGGTTTACGAGCAGTACTTC. Residues: CATSRDTGVYEQYF.

The rearrangement joins TRBV9 to TRBJ2-6, with D uncertain. Trimming pared 4 bases from V and 0 bases from J, leaving 11 bases between. CDR3 length equals 16 residues. CDR1 is SGDLS and CDR2 is YYNGEE in the germline V gene. CDR3 region: CASSLPRGSGANVLTF. DNA for the CDR3: TGTGCCAGCAGCCTCCCACGCGGCTCTGGGGCCAACGTCCTGACTTTC.

The J gene is TRBJ2-7, the V gene TRBV6-6; a weak D match, TRBD2 (5 bases). The V end lost 5 bases, the J end lost 7 bases, and 15 bases lay between the germline ends. Germline loops: CDR1 MNHNY, CDR2 SVGAGI (reference sequence). The CDR3 is 13 amino acids. The CDR3 here is CASSHRGLGEQYF. The CDR3 nucleotides read TGTGCCAGCAGTCACCGGGGATTGGGGGAGCAGTACTTC.

This chain links TRBV27 with TRBJ1-5, with 10 bases lining up with TRBD1. CDR3 size: 14 residues. Germline V gene data show CDR1 as MNHEY and CDR2 as SMNVEV (reference sequence). The junction had 7 bases not matched to a gene; V was cut back by 8 bases and J by 6 bases. CDR3 region: CASSRDRGVQPQHF. The CDR3 nucleotides are TGTGCCAGCTCACGGGACAGGGGCGTTCAGCCCCAGCATTTT.

Only a few counts were recorded for this clone. The chain employs TRBV2 and TRBJ1-6, with 11 bases aligning to TRBD1. Germline CDR1 reads SNHLY; CDR2 reads FYNNEI. The CDR3 is 15 amino acids. V was clipped by 7 bases and J by 9 bases; unmatched bases: 8. Here the CDR3 reads CASKNGGQGASPLHF. The CDR3 region has the DNA TGTGCCAGCAAAAATGGTGGACAGGGGGCTTCACCCCTCCACTTT.

The chain has TRBV20-1 and TRBJ2-7, with no clear D. The germline V gene encodes CDR1 DFQATT and CDR2 SNEGSKA (reference sequence). The CDR3 runs 11 residues. Trimming cost V 5 bases and J 6 bases, with 11 bases left between them. This CDR3 is CSASVPPEQYF. CDR3 nucleotide sequence: TGCAGTGCTTCCGTTCCCCCCGAGCAGTACTTC.

The rearrangement joins TRBV19 to TRBJ1-4; 7 nucleotides align to TRBD1. This CDR3 is built from 14 residues. Looked up from germline, CDR1 is LNHDA and CDR2 is SQIVND (reference sequence). J gave up 8 bases and V 3 bases, and 6 bases lay outside the gene matches. The CDR3 DNA follows: TGTGCCAGTAGTATGACGGGACAGCAAGAAAAACTGTTTTTT. Encoded protein: CASSMTGQQEKLFF.

This clone was observed a few times. The gene calls are TRBV7-9 and TRBJ1-1; D unresolved. CDR1 is SEHNR, CDR2 FQNEAQ, per germline (reference sequence). With 1 base removed from V and 1 base from J, the gap between germline ends came to 7 bases. The CDR3 spans 14 residues. In DNA form, the CDR3 reads TGTGCCAGCAGCTTAGGGGAGGGGAACACTGAAGCTTTCTTT. This encodes CASSLGEGNTEAFF.